This T cell receptor beta chain was sequenced in a study of T cells in Graves' hyperthyroidism and ophthalmopathy. Absent ophthalmopathy progression within 18 months defined stable Graves' hyperthyroidism. Amplification of TCR beta CDR3 regions used RNA as the template. The primer set for the first-round RT-PCR of the TCR CDR3 was HTBI. One entry per CDR3 protein results from TCRdb running MiXCR on the multiplex PCR reads. The sample consists of hundreds of thousands of distinct CDR3 sequences, roughly 17% of them appearing once. Germline-derived CDR1 and CDR2 are MNHNS and SASEGT. The ends were cut back, 7 bases at V and 5 bases at J, with 17 bases in the middle. There are 15 residues in the CDR3.

This sequence joins TRBV6-1 and TRBJ2-2, with a possible D match to TRBD1 (5 bases). Sequenced material: blood. The clonotype comes from a woman between 25 and 40 years old with Graves' hyperthyroidism. The CDR3 sequence: CASTLQVTGTGELFF. The CDR3 coding sequence is TGTGCCAGCACCCTACAGGTTACCGGTACCGGGGAGCTGTTTTTT.